The rows below give T cell receptor beta chains drawn from one sample of a study of blood T cell repertoires in COVID-19. Generated by immunoSEQ multiplex PCR, the TCRdb table keeps only in-frame clones and is missing some. The data show approximately 80,000 clones, with around 85% seen just once and 8% to 10% held by the top ten. Sequenced sample: peripheral blood. These receptors were collected from a man over 45 with COVID-19, enrolled during active disease. Each CDR3 is given with its conserved first and last residue. D genes are given only for firm matches. A clone size is listed for some rows: how often the clone was seen (once, few, many), or a class if it is expanded.

d_gene | abundance | j_gene | v_gene | CDR3aa | CDR3nt
NA | NA | TRBJ2-7 | TRBV4-1 | CASSQGQGSSYEQYF | TGCGCCAGCAGCCAAGGCCAGGGTAGCTCCTACGAGCAGTACTTC
TRBD1 | NA | TRBJ1-4 | TRBV24-1 | CATSGSPGTGGDEKLFF | TGTGCCACCAGTGGCAGTCCCGGGACAGGGGGCGACGAAAAACTGTTTTTT
NA | NA | TRBJ1-2 | TRBV5-4 | CASSLGNRAGSYGYTF | TGTGCCAGCAGCTTGGGTAACAGGGCAGGAAGCTATGGCTACACCTTC
TRBD2 | NA | TRBJ2-7 | TRBV6-6 | CASSRRTSGMVSYEQYF | TGTGCCAGCAGTCGACGGACTAGCGGGATGGTCTCCTACGAGCAGTACTTC
NA | NA | TRBJ2-7 | TRBV19 | CASSIAGSNAGYEQYF | TGTGCCAGTAGTATTGCCGGTTCAAACGCTGGCTACGAGCAGTACTTC
NA | NA | TRBJ2-7 | TRBV2 | CASRPRDNSYEQYF | TGTGCCAGCAGGCCCCGGGACAACTCCTACGAGCAGTACTTC
NA | once | TRBJ2-7 | TRBV27 | CASSFDASGYYEQYF | TGTGCCAGCAGTTTCGATGCAAGCGGGTACTACGAGCAGTACTTC
TRBD1 | few | TRBJ2-7 | TRBV4-3 | CASSLRDRDHEQYF | TGCGCCAGCAGCCTCCGGGACAGGGACCACGAGCAGTACTTC
NA | NA | TRBJ2-2 | TRBV5-4 | CASSFQYTGELFF | TGTGCCAGCAGCTTTCAGTACACCGGGGAGCTGTTTTTT
TRBD1 | NA | TRBJ2-1 | TRBV14 | CASSQNLGTGFYEQFF | TGTGCCAGCAGCCAAAACCTCGGGACAGGGTTCTATGAGCAGTTCTTC
NA | NA | TRBJ1-3 | TRBV19 | CASSITGVGNTIYF | TGTGCCAGTAGTATCACCGGGGTCGGAAACACCATATATTTT
NA | NA | TRBJ1-5 | TRBV24-1 | CATSDSRTAHQPQHF | TGTGCCACCAGTGATAGTCGGACAGCTCATCAGCCCCAGCATTTT
NA | NA | TRBJ2-5 | TRBV12-1 | CASSFDRGGETQYF | TGTGCCAGCAGCTTCGACAGGGGCGGAGAGACCCAGTACTTC
NA | NA | TRBJ1-2 | TRBV10-3 | CAISGKMGGANGYTF | TGTGCCATCAGTGGTAAAATGGGGGGGGCGAATGGCTACACCTTC
TRBD2 | NA | TRBJ2-7 | TRBV7-9 | CASSTRTSGTFYEQYF | TGTGCCAGCAGCACCCGGACTAGCGGAACGTTCTACGAGCAGTACTTC
NA | NA | TRBJ1-3 | TRBV10-2 | CARTVAGNTIYF | TGCGCCAGGACAGTTGCTGGAAACACCATATATTTT
NA | NA | TRBJ2-7 | TRBV18 | CASSPPARPSYEQYF | TGTGCCAGCTCACCACCGGCCAGGCCGAGCTACGAGCAGTACTTC
TRBD1 | NA | TRBJ1-3 | TRBV18 | CASSPTGTGVGNTIYF | TGTGCCAGCTCACCTACCGGGACAGGGGTCGGGAACACCATATATTTT
NA | NA | TRBJ1-3 | TRBV7-9 | CASSRSDRPGNTIYF | TGTGCCAGCAGCCGGAGCGATCGACCTGGAAACACCATATATTTT
NA | few | TRBJ1-4 | TRBV28 | CASGTNEKLFF | TGTGCCAGCGGGACAAATGAAAAACTGTTTTTT
NA | NA | TRBJ2-1 | TRBV6-4 | CASSDALKGNNEQFF | TGTGCCAGCAGTGACGCCCTAAAGGGGAACAATGAGCAGTTCTTC
TRBD2 | NA | TRBJ2-1 | TRBV28 | CASSLPLAAGVF | TGTGCCAGCAGTTTACCCCTAGCGGCTGGGGTCTTC
TRBD2 | NA | TRBJ2-2 | TRBV10-2 | CASTPGLAIGELFF | TGCGCCAGCACCCCGGGACTAGCGATCGGGGAGCTGTTTTTT
NA | NA | TRBJ2-3 | TRBV5-4 | CASTGVPGTDTQYF | TGTGCCAGCACGGGGGTGCCGGGTACAGATACGCAGTATTTT
TRBD2 | once | TRBJ2-1 | TRBV3-1/TRBV3-2 | CASSQDFRLTSGRNNEQFF | TGTGCCAGCAGCCAAGACTTTAGGCTAACTAGCGGGAGGAATAATGAGCAGTTCTTC
TRBD2 | NA | TRBJ2-1 | TRBV27 | CASTRDSGRGVGEQFF | TGTGCCAGCACCCGAGATAGCGGGAGAGGGGTTGGTGAGCAGTTCTTC
TRBD1 | NA | TRBJ1-2 | TRBV5-6 | CASRLTGDSYGYTF | TGTGCCAGCAGGCTGACAGGGGACTCCTATGGCTACACCTTC
TRBD1 | few | TRBJ1-5 | TRBV15 | CATSKTGGLNQPQHF | TGTGCCACCAGCAAGACAGGGGGTCTCAATCAGCCCCAGCATTTT
NA | NA | TRBJ1-5 | TRBV19 | CASSTNNQPQHF | TGTGCCAGTAGTACTAACAATCAGCCCCAGCATTTT
NA | NA | TRBJ1-3 | TRBV18 | CASSPTQGAGNTIYF | TGTGCCAGCTCACCAACTCAGGGTGCTGGAAACACCATATATTTT
TRBD2 | NA | TRBJ2-1 | TRBV5-1 | CASSSGRLAGAYNEQFF | TGCGCCAGCAGCTCGGGACGACTAGCGGGAGCCTACAATGAGCAGTTCTTC